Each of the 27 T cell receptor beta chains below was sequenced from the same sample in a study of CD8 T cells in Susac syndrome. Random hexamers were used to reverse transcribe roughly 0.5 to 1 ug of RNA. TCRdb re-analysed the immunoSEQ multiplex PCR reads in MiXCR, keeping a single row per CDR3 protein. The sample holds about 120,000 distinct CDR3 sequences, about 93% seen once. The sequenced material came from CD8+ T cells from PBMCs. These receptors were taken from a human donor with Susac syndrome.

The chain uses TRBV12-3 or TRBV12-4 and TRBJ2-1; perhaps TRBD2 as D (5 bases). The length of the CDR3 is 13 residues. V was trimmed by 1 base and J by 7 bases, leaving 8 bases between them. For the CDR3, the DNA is TGTGCCAGCAGTTTAGTGCGGGCTAATGAGCAGTTCTTC. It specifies CASSLVRANEQFF.

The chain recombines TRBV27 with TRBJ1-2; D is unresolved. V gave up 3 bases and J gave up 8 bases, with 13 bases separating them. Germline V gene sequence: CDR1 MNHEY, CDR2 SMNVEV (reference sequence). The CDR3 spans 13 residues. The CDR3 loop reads CASSFGSDRGYTF. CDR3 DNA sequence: TGTGCCAGCAGTTTCGGATCCGATCGCGGCTACACCTTC.

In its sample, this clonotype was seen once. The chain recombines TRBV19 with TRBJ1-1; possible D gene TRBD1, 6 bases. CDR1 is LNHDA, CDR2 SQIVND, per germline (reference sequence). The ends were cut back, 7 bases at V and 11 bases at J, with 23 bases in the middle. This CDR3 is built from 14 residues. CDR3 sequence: CASIPRGTPAGAFF. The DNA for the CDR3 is TGTGCCAGTATCCCGAGGGGGACGCCCGCGGGGGCTTTCTTT.

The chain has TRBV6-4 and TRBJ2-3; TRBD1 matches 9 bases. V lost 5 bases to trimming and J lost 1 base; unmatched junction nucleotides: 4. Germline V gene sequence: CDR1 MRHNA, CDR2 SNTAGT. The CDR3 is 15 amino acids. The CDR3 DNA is TGTGCCAGCAGTAGACAGGGGGTCGGCACAGATACGCAGTATTTT. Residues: CASSRQGVGTDTQYF.

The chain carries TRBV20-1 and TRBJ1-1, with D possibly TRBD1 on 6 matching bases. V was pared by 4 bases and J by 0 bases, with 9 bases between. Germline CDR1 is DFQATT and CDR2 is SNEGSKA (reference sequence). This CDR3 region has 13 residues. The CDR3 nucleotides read TGCAGTGCTACGGGGACATTGAACACTGAAGCTTTCTTT. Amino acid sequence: CSATGTLNTEAFF.

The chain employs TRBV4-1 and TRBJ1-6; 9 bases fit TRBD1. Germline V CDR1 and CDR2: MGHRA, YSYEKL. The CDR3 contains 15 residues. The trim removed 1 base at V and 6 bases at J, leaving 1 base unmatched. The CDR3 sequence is CASSQAGQGNSPLHF. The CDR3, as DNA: TGCGCCAGCAGCCAAGCGGGACAGGGTAATTCACCCCTCCACTTT.

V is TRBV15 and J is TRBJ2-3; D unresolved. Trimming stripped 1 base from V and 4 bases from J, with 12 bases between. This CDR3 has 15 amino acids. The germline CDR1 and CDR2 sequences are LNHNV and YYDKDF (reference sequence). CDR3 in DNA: TGTGCCACCAGCAGAGTATGGGCAGAATCAGATACGCAGTATTTT. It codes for CATSRVWAESDTQYF. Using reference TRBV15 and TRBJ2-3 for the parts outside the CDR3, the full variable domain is DAMVIQNPRYQVTQFGKPVTLSCSQTLNHNVMYWYQQKSSQAPKLLFHYYDKDFNNEADTPDNFQSRRPNTSFCFLDIRSPGLGDTAMYLCATSRVWAESDTQYFGPGTRLTVL.

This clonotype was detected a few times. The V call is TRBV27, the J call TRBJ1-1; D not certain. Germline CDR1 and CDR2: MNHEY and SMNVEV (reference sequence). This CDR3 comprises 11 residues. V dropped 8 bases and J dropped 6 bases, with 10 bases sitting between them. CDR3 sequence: CASSLGAEAFF. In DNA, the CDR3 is TGTGCCAGCTCCCTCGGGGCTGAAGCTTTCTTT.

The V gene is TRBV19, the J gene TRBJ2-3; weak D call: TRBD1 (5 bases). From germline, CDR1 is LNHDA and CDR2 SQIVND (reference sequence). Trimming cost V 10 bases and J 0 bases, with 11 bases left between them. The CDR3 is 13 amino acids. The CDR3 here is CAILRESTDTQYF. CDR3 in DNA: TGTGCCATCCTCAGGGAAAGCACAGATACGCAGTATTTT.

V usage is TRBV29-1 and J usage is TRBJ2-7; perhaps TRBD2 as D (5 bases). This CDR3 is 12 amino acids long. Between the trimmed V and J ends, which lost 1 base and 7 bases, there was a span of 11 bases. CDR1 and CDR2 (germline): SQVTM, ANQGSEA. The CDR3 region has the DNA TGCAGCGTTGAAGGGCGGGTGGGGGAGCAGTACTTC. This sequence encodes CSVEGRVGEQYF.

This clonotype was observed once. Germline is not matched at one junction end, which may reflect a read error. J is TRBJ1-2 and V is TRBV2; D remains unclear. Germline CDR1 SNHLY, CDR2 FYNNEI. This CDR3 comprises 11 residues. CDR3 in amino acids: CASSEGTFWDF. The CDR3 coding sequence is TGTGCCAGCAGTGAAGGGACCTTCTGGGATTTC.

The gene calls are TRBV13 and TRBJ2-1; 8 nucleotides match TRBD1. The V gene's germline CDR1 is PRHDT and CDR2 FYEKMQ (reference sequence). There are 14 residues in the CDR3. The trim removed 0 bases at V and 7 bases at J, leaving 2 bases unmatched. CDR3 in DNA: TGTGCCAGCAGCTTAGGTCAGGGGGCTAATGAGCAGTTCTTC. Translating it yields CASSLGQGANEQFF. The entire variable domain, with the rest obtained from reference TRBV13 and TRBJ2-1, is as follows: AAGVIQSPRHLIKEKRETATLKCYPIPRHDTVYWYQQGPGQDPQFLISFYEKMQSDKGSIPDRFSAQQFSDYHSELNMSSLELGDSALYFCASSLGQGANEQFFGPGTRLTVL.

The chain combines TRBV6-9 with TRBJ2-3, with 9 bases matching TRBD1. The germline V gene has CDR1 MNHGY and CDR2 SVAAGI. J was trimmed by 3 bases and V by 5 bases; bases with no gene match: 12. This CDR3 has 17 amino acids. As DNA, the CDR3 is TGTGCCAGCAGTCCGACATGGGGGACAGGGAAGACAGATACGCAGTATTTT. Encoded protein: CASSPTWGTGKTDTQYF.

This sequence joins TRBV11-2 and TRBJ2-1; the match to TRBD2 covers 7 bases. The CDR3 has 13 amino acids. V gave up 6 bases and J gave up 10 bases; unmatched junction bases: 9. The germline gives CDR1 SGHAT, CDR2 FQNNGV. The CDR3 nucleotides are TGTGCCAGCAGTCAGTGGGACGGGGGGGAGCAGTTCTTC. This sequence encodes CASSQWDGGEQFF.

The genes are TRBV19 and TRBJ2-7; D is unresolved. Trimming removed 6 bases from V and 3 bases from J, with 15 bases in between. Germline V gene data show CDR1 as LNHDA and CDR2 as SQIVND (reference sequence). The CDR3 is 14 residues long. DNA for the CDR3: TGTGCCAGTAGCCCCATGGCCAGTGACTACGAGCAGTACTTC. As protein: CASSPMASDYEQYF.

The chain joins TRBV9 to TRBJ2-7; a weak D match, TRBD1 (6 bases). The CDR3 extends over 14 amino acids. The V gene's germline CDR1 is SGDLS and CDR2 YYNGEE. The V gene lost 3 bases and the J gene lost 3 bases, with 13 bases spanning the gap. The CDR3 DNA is TGTGCCAGCAGCGCGCAGGGGAACTTCTACGAGCAGTACTTC. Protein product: CASSAQGNFYEQYF.

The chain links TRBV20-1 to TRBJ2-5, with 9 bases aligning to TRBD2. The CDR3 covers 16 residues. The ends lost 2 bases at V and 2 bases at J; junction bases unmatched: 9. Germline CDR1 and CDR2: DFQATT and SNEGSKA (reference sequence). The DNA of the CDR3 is TGCAGTGCTAGACCCCGGACTAGCGTGTTTCAAGAGACCCAGTACTTC. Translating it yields CSARPRTSVFQETQYF.

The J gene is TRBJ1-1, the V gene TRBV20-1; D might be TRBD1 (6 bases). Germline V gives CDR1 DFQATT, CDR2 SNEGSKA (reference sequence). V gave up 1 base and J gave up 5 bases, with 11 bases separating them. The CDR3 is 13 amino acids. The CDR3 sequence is CSARAGGSTEAFF. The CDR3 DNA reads TGCAGTGCTAGAGCGGGGGGCTCGACTGAAGCTTTCTTT.

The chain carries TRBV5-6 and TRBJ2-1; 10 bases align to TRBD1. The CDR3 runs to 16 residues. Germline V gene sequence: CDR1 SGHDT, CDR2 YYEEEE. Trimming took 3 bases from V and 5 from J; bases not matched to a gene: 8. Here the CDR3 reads CASSSPGTGENNEQFF. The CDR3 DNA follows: TGTGCCAGCAGCTCGCCTGGGACAGGGGAGAACAATGAGCAGTTCTTC.

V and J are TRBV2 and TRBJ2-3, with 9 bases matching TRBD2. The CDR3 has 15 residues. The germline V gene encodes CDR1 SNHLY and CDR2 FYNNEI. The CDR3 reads CAGVLAGTPTDTQYF. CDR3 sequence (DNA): TGTGCGGGGGTTCTAGCGGGGACCCCCACAGATACGCAGTATTTT.

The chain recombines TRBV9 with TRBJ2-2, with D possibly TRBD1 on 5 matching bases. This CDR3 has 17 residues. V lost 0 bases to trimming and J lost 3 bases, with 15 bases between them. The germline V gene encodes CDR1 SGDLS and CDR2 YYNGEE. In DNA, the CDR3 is TGTGCCAGCAGCGTAGAGGGGCATCTAGGGGACACCGGGGAGCTGTTTTTT. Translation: CASSVEGHLGDTGELFF.

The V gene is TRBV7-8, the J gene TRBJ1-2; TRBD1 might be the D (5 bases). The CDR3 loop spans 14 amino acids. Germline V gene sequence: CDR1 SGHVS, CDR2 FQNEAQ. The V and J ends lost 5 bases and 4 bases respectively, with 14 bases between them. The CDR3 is CASSPGGGFYGYTF. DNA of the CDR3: TGTGCCAGCAGCCCCGGTGGGGGTTTCTATGGCTACACCTTC.

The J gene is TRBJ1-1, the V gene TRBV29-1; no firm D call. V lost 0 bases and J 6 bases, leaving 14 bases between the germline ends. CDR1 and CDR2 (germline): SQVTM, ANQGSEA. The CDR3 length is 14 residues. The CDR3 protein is CSVEDRGDGAEAFF. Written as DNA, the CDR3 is TGCAGCGTTGAAGATCGGGGAGATGGCGCTGAAGCTTTCTTT.

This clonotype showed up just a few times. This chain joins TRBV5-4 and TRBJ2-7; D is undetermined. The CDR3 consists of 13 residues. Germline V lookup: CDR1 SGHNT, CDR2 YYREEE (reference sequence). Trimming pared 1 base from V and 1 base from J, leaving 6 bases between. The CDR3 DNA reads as TGTGCCAGCAGCTTGCGCGGATCCTACGAGCAGTACTTC. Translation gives CASSLRGSYEQYF. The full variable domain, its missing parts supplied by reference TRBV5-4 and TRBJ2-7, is ETGVTQSPTHLIKTRGQQVTLRCSSQSGHNTVSWYQQALGQGPQFIFQYYREEENGRGNFPPRFSGLQFPNYSSELNVNALELDDSALYLCASSLRGSYEQYFGPGTRLTVT.

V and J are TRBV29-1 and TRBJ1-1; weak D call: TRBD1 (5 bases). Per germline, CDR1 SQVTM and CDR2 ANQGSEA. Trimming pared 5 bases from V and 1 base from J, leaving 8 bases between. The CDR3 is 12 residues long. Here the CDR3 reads CSVSRGNTEAFF. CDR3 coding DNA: TGCAGCGTTAGTAGGGGGAACACTGAAGCTTTCTTT. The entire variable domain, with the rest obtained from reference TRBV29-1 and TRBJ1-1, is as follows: SAVISQKPSRDICQRGTSLTIQCQVDSQVTMMFWYRQQPGQSLTLIATANQGSEATYESGFVIDKFPISRPNLTFSTLTVSNMSPEDSSIYLCSVSRGNTEAFFGQGTRLTVV.

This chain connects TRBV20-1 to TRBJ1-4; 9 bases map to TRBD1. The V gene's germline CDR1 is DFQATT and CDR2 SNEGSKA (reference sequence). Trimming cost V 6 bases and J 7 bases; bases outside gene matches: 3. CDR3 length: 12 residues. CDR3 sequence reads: CSAGTGFEKLFF. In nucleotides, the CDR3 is TGCAGTGCCGGGACAGGGTTTGAAAAACTGTTTTTT.

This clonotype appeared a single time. The CDR3 protein is CSGVTNTEAFF. Written as DNA, the CDR3 is TGCAGCGGGGTCACGAACACTGAAGCTTTCTTT. The chain combines TRBV29-1 with TRBJ1-1; D not resolved. The CDR3 has 11 amino acids. Germline CDR1 SQVTM, CDR2 ANQGSEA. The ends were cut back, 7 bases at V and 1 base at J, with 7 bases in the middle.